The clone carrying this TCR beta chain came up a few times. Its antigen is unidentified. Healthy Caucasians provided all donations. CDR3 length: 15 amino acids. V was trimmed by 7 bases and J by 3 bases, leaving 16 bases between them. Germline V gives CDR1 MNHNS, CDR2 SASEGT. Template switching created a universal primer site, and the cDNA included unique molecular identifiers. TCRdb called the 5' RACE reads again in MiXCR, with one record for every CDR3 protein. The table has hundreds of thousands of distinct CDR3 sequences, less than 10% seen once. The sample belongs to a study of identical twins. Study-wide points: Out-of-frame alpha sequences common to twins exhibited an excess of low generation probability.

These data were also filed under a second study, of yellow fever vaccine responses in identical twins.

The sample comprised PBMCs. V usage is TRBV6-1 and J usage is TRBJ1-5; D might be TRBD1 (6 bases). The clonotype comes from a woman in her late teens or twenties in good health. Here the CDR3 reads CASKYRDTHNQPQHF. The CDR3 DNA reads TGTGCCAGCAAGTACCGGGACACACACAATCAGCCCCAGCATTTT.